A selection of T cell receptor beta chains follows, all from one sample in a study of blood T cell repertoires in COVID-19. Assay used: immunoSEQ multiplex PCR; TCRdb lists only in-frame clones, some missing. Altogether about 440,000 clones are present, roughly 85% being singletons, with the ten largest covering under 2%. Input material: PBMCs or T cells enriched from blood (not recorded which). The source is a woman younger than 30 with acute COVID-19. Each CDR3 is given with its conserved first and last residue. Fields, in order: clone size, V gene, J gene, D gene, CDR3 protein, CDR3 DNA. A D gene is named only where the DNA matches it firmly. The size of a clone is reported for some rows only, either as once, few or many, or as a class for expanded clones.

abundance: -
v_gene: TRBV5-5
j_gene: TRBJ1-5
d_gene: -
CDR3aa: CASSLLQRNQPQHF
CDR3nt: TGTGCCAGCAGCTTGTTACAGCGCAATCAGCCCCAGCATTTT

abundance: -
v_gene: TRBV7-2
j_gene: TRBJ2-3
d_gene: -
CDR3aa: CASSSIPGGPPDTQYF
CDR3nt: TGTGCCAGCAGCTCCATTCCCGGAGGGCCGCCAGATACGCAGTATTTT

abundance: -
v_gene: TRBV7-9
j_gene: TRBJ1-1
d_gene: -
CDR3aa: CASRPRGAEAFF
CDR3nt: TGTGCCAGCAGACCCAGGGGAGCTGAAGCTTTCTTT

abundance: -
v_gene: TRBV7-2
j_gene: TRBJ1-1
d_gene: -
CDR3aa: CASSLVEGTEAFF
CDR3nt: TGTGCCAGCAGCTTAGTGGAGGGCACTGAAGCTTTCTTT

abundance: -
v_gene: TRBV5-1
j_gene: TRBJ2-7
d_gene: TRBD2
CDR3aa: CASSRDSGRGEQYF
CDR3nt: TGCGCCAGCAGCCGAGATAGCGGGAGGGGCGAGCAGTACTTC

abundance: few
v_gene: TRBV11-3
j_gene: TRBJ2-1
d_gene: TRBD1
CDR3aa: CASSLDKDREEFF
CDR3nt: TGTGCCAGCAGCTTAGATAAGGACAGGGAGGAGTTCTTC

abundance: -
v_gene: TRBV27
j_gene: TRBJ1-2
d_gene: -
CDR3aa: CASSFNSRYGYTF
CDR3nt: TGTGCCAGCAGTTTTAACTCACGCTATGGCTACACCTTC

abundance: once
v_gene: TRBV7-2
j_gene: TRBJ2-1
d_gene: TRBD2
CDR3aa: CASSRRASGSNEQFF
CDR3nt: TGTGCCAGCAGCCGGCGGGCTAGCGGAAGCAATGAGCAGTTCTTC

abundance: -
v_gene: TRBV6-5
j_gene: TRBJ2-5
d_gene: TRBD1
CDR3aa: CASSTNGQGGTQYF
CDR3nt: TGTGCCAGCAGTACAAATGGACAGGGTGGGACCCAGTACTTC

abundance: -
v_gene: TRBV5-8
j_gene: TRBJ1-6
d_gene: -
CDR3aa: CASSLVNRDSSPLHF
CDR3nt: TGTGCCAGCAGCTTGGTAAACAGGGATTCTTCACCCCTCCACTTT

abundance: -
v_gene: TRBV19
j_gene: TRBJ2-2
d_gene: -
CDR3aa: CASLLEHRDTSPGELFF
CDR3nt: TGTGCCAGCCTTTTGGAGCACCGGGACACCTCACCCGGGGAGCTGTTTTTT

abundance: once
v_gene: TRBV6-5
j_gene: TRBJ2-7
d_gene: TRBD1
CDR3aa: CASTYRQGASYEQYF
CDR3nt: TGTGCCAGCACCTACCGACAGGGAGCCTCCTACGAGCAGTACTTC

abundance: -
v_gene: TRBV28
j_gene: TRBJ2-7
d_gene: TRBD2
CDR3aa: CASSYFEGGREQYF
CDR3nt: TGTGCCAGCAGTTACTTCGAGGGAGGGAGAGAGCAGTACTTC

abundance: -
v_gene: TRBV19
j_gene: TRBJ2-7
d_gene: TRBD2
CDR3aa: CASSMTQRLAGYEQYF
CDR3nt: TGTGCCAGTAGTATGACGCAGAGACTAGCGGGCTACGAGCAGTACTTC

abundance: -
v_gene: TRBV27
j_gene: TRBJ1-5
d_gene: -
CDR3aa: CASSLSQFQPQHF
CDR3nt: TGTGCCAGCAGTTTGTCGCAGTTTCAGCCCCAGCATTTT

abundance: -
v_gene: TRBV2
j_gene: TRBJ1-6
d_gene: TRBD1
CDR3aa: CASSGGQSSYNSPLHF
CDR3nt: TGTGCCAGCAGTGGGGGACAGAGCTCCTATAATTCACCCCTCCACTTT

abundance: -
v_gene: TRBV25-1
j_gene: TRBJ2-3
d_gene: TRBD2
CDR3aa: CASSERAGGPADTQYF
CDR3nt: TGTGCCAGCAGTGAGCGAGCGGGAGGGCCCGCAGATACGCAGTATTTT

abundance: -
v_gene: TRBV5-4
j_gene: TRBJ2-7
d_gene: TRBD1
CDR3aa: CASSSGQGYEQYF
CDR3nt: TGTGCCAGCAGCTCGGGACAGGGATACGAGCAGTACTTC

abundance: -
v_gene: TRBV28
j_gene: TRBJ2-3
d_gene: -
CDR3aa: CASSLSGLPQYF
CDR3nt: TGTGCCAGCAGTTTATCCGGACTCCCCCAGTATTTT

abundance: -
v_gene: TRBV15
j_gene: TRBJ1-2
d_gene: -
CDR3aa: CATSRVNFGGYTF
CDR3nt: TGTGCCACCAGCAGAGTGAATTTCGGTGGCTACACCTTC

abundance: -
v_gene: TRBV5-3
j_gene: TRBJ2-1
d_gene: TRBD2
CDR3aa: CARSLQATSGLFF
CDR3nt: TGTGCCAGAAGCTTGCAGGCGACTAGCGGGTTGTTCTTC

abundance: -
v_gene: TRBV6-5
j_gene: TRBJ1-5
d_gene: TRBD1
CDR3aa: CASRPPGQMNQPQHF
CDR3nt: TGTGCCAGCAGGCCGCCGGGACAGATGAATCAGCCCCAGCATTTT

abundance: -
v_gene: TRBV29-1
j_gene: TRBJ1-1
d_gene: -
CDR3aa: CSVLQGWAFF
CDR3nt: TGCAGCGTTTTACAGGGCTGGGCTTTCTTT

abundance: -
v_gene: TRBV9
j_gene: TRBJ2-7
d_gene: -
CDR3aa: CASSVDGGTYEQYF
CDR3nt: TGTGCCAGCAGCGTAGACGGGGGAACCTACGAGCAGTACTTC